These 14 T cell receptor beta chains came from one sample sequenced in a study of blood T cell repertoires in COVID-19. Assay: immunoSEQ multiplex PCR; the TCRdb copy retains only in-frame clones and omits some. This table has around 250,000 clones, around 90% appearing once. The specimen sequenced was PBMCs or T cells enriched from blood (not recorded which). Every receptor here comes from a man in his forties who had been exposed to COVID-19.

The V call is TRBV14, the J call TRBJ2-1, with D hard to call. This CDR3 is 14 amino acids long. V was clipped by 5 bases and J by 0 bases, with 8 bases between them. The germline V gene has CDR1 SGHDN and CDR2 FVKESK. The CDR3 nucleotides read TGTGCCAGCAGCATCGAGAGCTCCTACAATGAGCAGTTCTTC. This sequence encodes CASSIESSYNEQFF.

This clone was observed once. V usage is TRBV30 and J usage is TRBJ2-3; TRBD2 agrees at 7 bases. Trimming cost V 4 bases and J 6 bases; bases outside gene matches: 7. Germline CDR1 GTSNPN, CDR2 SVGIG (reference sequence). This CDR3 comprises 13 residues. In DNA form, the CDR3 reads TGTGCCTGGACGGCGGGAGTGAGTGATACGCAGTATTTT. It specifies CAWTAGVSDTQYF.

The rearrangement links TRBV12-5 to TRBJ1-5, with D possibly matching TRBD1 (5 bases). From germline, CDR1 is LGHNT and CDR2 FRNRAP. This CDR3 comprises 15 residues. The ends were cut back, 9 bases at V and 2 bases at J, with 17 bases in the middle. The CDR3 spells CASQNSGSGNQPQHF. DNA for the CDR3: TGTGCTAGCCAAAACTCAGGGTCAGGCAATCAGCCCCAGCATTTT.

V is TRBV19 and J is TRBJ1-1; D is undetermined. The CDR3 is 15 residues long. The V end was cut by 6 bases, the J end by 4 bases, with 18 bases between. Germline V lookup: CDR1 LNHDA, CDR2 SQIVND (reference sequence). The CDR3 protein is CASSSREPSGTEAFF. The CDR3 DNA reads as TGTGCCAGTAGCTCCCGGGAACCCTCGGGCACTGAAGCTTTCTTT.

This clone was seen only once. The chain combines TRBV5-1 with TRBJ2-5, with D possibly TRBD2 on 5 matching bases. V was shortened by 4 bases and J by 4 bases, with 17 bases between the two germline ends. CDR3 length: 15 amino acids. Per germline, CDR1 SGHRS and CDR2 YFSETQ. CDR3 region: CASSTGGSSRETQYF. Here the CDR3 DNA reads TGCGCCAGCAGCACCGGTGGGAGTTCGAGAGAGACCCAGTACTTC.

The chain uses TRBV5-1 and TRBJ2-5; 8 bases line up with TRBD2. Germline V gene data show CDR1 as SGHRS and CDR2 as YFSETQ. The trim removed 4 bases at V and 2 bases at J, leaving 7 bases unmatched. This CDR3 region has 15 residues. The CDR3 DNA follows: TGCGCCAGCAGCGTCATAGCGGGGCAACAAGAGACCCAGTACTTC. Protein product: CASSVIAGQQETQYF. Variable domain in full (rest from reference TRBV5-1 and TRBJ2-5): KAGVTQTPRYLIKTRGQQVTLSCSPISGHRSVSWYQQTPGQGLQFLFEYFSETQRNKGNFPGRFSGRQFSNSRSEMNVSTLELGDSALYLCASSVIAGQQETQYFGPGTRLLVL.

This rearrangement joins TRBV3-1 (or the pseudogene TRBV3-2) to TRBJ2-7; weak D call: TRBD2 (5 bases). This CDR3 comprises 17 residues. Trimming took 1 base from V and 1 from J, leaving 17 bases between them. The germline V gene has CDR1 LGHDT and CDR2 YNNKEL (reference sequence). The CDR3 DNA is TGTGCCAGCAGCCAAGGCTTGATGGGAGTGTTATCCTACGAGCAGTACTTC. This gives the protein CASSQGLMGVLSYEQYF.

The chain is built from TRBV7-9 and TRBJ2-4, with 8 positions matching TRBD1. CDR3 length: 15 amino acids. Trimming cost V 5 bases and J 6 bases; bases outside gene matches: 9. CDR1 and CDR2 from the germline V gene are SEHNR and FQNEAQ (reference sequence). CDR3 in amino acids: CASSHQQGGRNIQYF. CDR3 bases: TGTGCCAGCAGCCATCAACAGGGGGGTCGAAACATTCAGTACTTC.

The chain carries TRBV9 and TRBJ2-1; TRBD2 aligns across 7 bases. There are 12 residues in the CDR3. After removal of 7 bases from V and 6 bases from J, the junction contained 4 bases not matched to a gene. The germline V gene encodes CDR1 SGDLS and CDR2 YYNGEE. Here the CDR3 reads CASRGEGNEQFF. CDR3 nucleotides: TGTGCCAGCCGAGGGGAGGGCAATGAGCAGTTCTTC.

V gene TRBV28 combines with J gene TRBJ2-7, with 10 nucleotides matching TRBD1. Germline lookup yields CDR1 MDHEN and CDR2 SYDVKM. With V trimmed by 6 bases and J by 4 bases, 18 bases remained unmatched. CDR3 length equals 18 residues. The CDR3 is CASRTFSRDRGRRYEQYF. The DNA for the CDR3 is TGTGCCAGCAGAACCTTCTCCCGGGACAGGGGCCGGAGGTACGAGCAGTACTTC.

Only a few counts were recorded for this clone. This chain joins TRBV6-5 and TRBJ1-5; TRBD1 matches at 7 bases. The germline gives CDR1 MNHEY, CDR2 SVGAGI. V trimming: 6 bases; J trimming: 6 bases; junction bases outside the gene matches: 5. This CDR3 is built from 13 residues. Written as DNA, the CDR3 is TGTGCCAGCAGACCGACAGGGTTTCAGCCCCAGCATTTT. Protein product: CASRPTGFQPQHF.

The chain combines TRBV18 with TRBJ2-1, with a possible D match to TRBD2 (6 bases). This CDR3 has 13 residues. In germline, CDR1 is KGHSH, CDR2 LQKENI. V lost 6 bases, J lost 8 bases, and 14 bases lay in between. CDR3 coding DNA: TGTGCCAGCTCGCCGGACTACGCGGATGAGCAGTTCTTC. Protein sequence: CASSPDYADEQFF.

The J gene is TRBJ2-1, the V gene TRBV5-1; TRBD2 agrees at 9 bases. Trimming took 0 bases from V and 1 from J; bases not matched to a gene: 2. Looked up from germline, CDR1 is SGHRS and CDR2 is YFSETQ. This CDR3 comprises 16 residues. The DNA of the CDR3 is TGCGCCAGCAGCTTGGAGGGACTAGCTTCCTACAATGAGCAGTTCTTC. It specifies CASSLEGLASYNEQFF.

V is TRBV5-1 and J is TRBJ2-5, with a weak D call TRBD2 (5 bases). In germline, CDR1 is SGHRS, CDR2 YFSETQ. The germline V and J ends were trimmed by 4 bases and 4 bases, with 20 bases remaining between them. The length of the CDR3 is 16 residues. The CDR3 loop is CASSPDFGVGVETQYF. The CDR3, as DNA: TGCGCCAGCAGCCCGGACTTCGGGGTCGGGGTAGAGACCCAGTACTTC.